The 21 T cell receptor beta chains presented below share a single source sample, sequenced in a study of human T cells and chemical hapten exposure. Noted time point: pre-sensitization, week 0. The treatment denotes: therapeutic diphenylcyclopropenone sensitization with weekly scalp DPC. TCRdb re-called the RACE reads with MiXCR, one entry per CDR3 protein. This sample carries more than 80,000 distinct CDR3 sequences, 12% of them seen once, and the ten largest clones take around 1.7%. Source: whole blood, taken in connection with sensitization to the hapten diphenylcyclopropenone (DPC). These receptors were taken from a woman between 45 and 65 years old with alopecia areata. Some clones in this sample may be carry-over from other donors' samples.

This chain joins TRBV7-9 and TRBJ2-3, with 11 nucleotides matching TRBD1. The CDR3 is made up of 16 amino acids. J lost 3 bases, V lost 3 bases, and 5 bases had no gene match. From germline, CDR1 is SEHNR and CDR2 FQNEAQ (reference sequence). The CDR3 here is CASSFGDRGSTDTQYF. The CDR3 DNA reads TGTGCCAGCAGCTTCGGGGACAGGGGGTCTACAGATACGCAGTATTTT. Looking up the rest from reference TRBV7-9 and TRBJ2-3 gives the full variable domain: DTGVSQNPRHKITKRGQNVTFRCDPISEHNRLYWYRQTLGQGPEFLTYFQNEAQLEKSRLLSDRFSAERPKGSFSTLEIQRTEQGDSAMYLCASSFGDRGSTDTQYFGPGTRLTVL.

This clonotype has just a few counts. J is TRBJ2-1 and V is TRBV3-1, with D hard to call. V was pared by 2 bases and J by 0 bases, with 5 bases between. The CDR3 is 14 amino acids. In germline, CDR1 is LGHDT, CDR2 YNNKEL (reference sequence). CDR3 in amino acids: CASSQLGSYNEQFF. For the CDR3, the DNA is TGTGCCAGCAGCCAACTAGGCTCCTACAATGAGCAGTTCTTC.

This clonotype came up a few times. The chain combines TRBV4-3 with TRBJ1-3, with TRBD1 as a possible D gene (6 bases). In germline, CDR1 is LGHNA, CDR2 YSLEER. The CDR3 covers 13 residues. The V end lost 7 bases, the J end lost 4 bases, and 11 bases lay between the germline ends. CDR3 nucleotide sequence: TGCGCCAGCACCCTGGGGACAGGAAACACCATATATTTT. Translated: CASTLGTGNTIYF.

The chain employs TRBV19 and TRBJ2-3, with D perhaps TRBD2 (6 bases). V was cut by 7 bases and J by 5 bases, with 13 bases left in between. Germline V gene sequence: CDR1 LNHDA, CDR2 SQIVND (reference sequence). The CDR3 runs to 13 residues. The DNA of the CDR3 is TGTGCCAGTATAGGCGGGGCGGGAGATACGCAGTATTTT. Its translation: CASIGGAGDTQYF.

The chain couples TRBV6-5 to TRBJ2-1; D is unresolved. Per the germline V gene, CDR1 is MNHEY and CDR2 is SVGAGI. V lost 3 bases to trimming and J lost 12 bases, with 15 bases between them. The CDR3 contains 13 residues. CDR3 region: CASSYEPGPLQFF. DNA for the CDR3: TGTGCCAGCAGTTATGAACCAGGACCCTTGCAGTTCTTC.

The chain employs TRBV6-4 and TRBJ2-3; 11 bases match TRBD2. The CDR3 loop spans 15 amino acids. With V trimmed by 5 bases and J by 5 bases, 6 bases remained unmatched. The germline gives CDR1 MRHNA, CDR2 SNTAGT. CDR3 DNA sequence: TGTGCCAGCAGTTCGGGACTAGCGGCAGTAGATACGCAGTATTTT. This codes for CASSSGLAAVDTQYF.

The rearrangement joins TRBV7-9 to TRBJ1-1, with 8 bases matching TRBD1. The CDR3 is 12 residues long. V shed 5 bases, J shed 4 bases, and the junction held 0 bases outside the gene matches. Germline CDR1 SEHNR, CDR2 FQNEAQ (reference sequence). Written as DNA, the CDR3 is TGTGCCAGCAGCACAGGGGGCACTGAAGCTTTCTTT. Amino acid sequence: CASSTGGTEAFF.

The sample holds many counts of this clonotype. The J gene is TRBJ2-3, the V gene TRBV2, with no clear D. The CDR3 sequence is 14 residues long. V lost 8 bases and J 0 bases, leaving 12 bases between the germline ends. Germline CDR1 and CDR2: SNHLY and FYNNEI. The chain's CDR3 is CASELGTSTDTQYF. In DNA, the CDR3 is TGTGCCAGCGAGTTGGGAACTAGCACAGATACGCAGTATTTT. Full variable domain (remainder filled in from reference TRBV2 and TRBJ2-3): EPEVTQTPSHQVTQMGQEVILRCVPISNHLYFYWYRQILGQKVEFLVSFYNNEISEKSEIFDDQFSVERPDGSNFTLKIRSTKLEDSAMYFCASELGTSTDTQYFGPGTRLTVL.

Only a few counts were recorded for this clonotype. V gene TRBV7-2 combines with J gene TRBJ1-5; D not resolved. V gave up 0 bases and J gave up 7 bases, with 10 bases separating them. From germline, CDR1 is SGHTA and CDR2 FQGNSA. The CDR3 consists of 14 residues. The CDR3 here is CASSLAVDGQPQHF. In DNA, the CDR3 is TGTGCCAGCAGCTTAGCGGTGGACGGACAGCCCCAGCATTTT.

This clonotype was recorded many times. This chain joins TRBV6-4 and TRBJ1-2; maybe TRBD1 (5 bases). This CDR3 contains 14 residues. The V and J ends lost 5 bases and 5 bases respectively, with 15 bases between them. Germline CDR1 reads MRHNA; CDR2 reads SNTAGT. CDR3 amino acids: CASSPGTEGYGYTF. The CDR3, as DNA: TGTGCCAGCAGTCCCGGGACCGAGGGTTATGGCTACACCTTC.

This clonotype showed up many times. V and J are TRBV4-1 and TRBJ2-3; D is undetermined. CDR3 size: 16 residues. Per the germline V gene, CDR1 is MGHRA and CDR2 is YSYEKL. Trimming cost V 4 bases and J 0 bases, with 14 bases left between them. CDR3 loop: CASSRLDQPSTDTQYF. The CDR3, as DNA: TGCGCCAGCAGCCGTCTAGACCAGCCTAGCACAGATACGCAGTATTTT.

The chain carries TRBV7-6 and TRBJ2-3; D remains unclear. CDR1 SGHVS and CDR2 FNYEAQ come from the germline V gene. The CDR3 runs 15 residues. V was trimmed by 1 base and J by 11 bases, leaving 19 bases between them. In DNA, the CDR3 is TGTGCCAGCAGCTTAGAGGCCGACGGCGGCTCCGTGCAGTATTTT. As protein: CASSLEADGGSVQYF.

This clonotype was recorded a few times. The chain couples TRBV6-1 to TRBJ1-1; 8 nucleotides line up with TRBD1. The CDR3 is 14 amino acids. Unmatched junction bases numbered 7, after V lost 4 bases and J lost 6 bases. Germline V gene sequence: CDR1 MNHNS, CDR2 SASEGT. The CDR3 DNA reads as TGTGCCAGCAGTGCTACAGGGGGGTTGGCTGAAGCTTTCTTT. Translated, it gives CASSATGGLAEAFF.

The chain recombines TRBV7-9 with TRBJ1-6, with TRBD1 identical over 7 bases. The CDR3 length is 15 residues. The J segment lost 7 bases and the V segment lost 1 base, leaving 4 bases of the junction unmatched. Per germline, CDR1 SEHNR and CDR2 FQNEAQ (reference sequence). In DNA, the CDR3 is TGTGCCAGCAGCTTAGGGGACAGCGGGAATTCACCCCTCCACTTT. Amino acid sequence: CASSLGDSGNSPLHF.

This clonotype showed up many times. The rearrangement joins TRBV2 to TRBJ1-1, with D perhaps TRBD1 (5 bases). Trimming left V 6 bases short and J 4 bases short, with 21 bases between. CDR3 size: 16 residues. Germline loops: CDR1 SNHLY, CDR2 FYNNEI. CDR3 loop: CASSGGTPGRGTEAFF. The CDR3 bases are TGTGCCAGCAGCGGCGGGACGCCGGGACGGGGCACTGAAGCTTTCTTT.

This clonotype came up a few times. CDR3 in DNA: TGTGCCACCACGGGACAGGGCGCCTACAATGAGCAGTTCTTC. Encoded protein: CATTGQGAYNEQFF. V gene TRBV19 combines with J gene TRBJ2-1; 9 bases map to TRBD1. The ends lost 10 bases at V and 2 bases at J; junction bases unmatched: 6. Per germline, CDR1 LNHDA and CDR2 SQIVND (reference sequence). The CDR3 sequence is 14 residues long.

This clonotype was seen a few times. The rearrangement uses TRBV7-2 and TRBJ2-3; D ambiguous. V gave up 0 bases and J gave up 4 bases, with 11 bases separating them. In germline, CDR1 is SGHTA, CDR2 FQGNSA. CDR3 length equals 15 residues. The CDR3 bases are TGTGCCAGCAGCTTAGCTGGGCAGCTGCCAGATACGCAGTATTTT. As protein: CASSLAGQLPDTQYF.

This clonotype occurred a few times. The chain combines TRBV6-5 with TRBJ2-3; a weak D match, TRBD2 (6 bases). The CDR3 sequence is 14 residues long. V was trimmed by 2 bases and J by 4 bases, leaving 10 bases between them. CDR1 MNHEY and CDR2 SVGAGI come from the germline V gene. The CDR3 reads CASSYRREPDTQYF. In DNA form, the CDR3 reads TGTGCCAGCAGTTACAGGCGGGAACCAGATACGCAGTATTTT.

In this sample, this clonotype turned up a few times. The chain links TRBV6-6 to TRBJ1-5, with TRBD1 identical over 7 bases. Germline lookup yields CDR1 MNHNY and CDR2 SVGAGI (reference sequence). This CDR3 has 14 residues. V shed 6 bases, J shed 5 bases, and the junction held 7 bases outside the gene matches. The CDR3 sequence is CASRYRGYDQPQHF. The DNA for the CDR3 is TGTGCCAGCAGATACAGGGGCTATGATCAGCCCCAGCATTTT.

V gene TRBV4-3 combines with J gene TRBJ1-2; the match to TRBD1 covers 7 bases. Germline assignment: CDR1 LGHNA and CDR2 YSLEER. CDR3 length equals 16 residues. With V trimmed by 4 bases and J by 1 base, 9 bases remained unmatched. CDR3 sequence (DNA): TGCGCCAGCAGCCCTCAGGGACAGCCACTTAACTATGGCTACACCTTC. Translated, it gives CASSPQGQPLNYGYTF.

This clonotype showed up just a few times. The chain recombines TRBV20-1 with TRBJ2-2; 9 bases fit TRBD1. The CDR3 is 16 residues long. The trim removed 1 base at V and 4 bases at J, leaving 7 bases unmatched. Germline loops: CDR1 DFQATT, CDR2 SNEGSKA (reference sequence). The CDR3 nucleotides read TGCAGTGCTAGAGGCGCCGGGACAGGGAGCACCGGGGAGCTGTTTTTT. Amino acid sequence: CSARGAGTGSTGELFF.